Included here is one T cell receptor (beta chain) sequence, with context. Its antigen is unknown. The data were obtained in a study of T cells in narcolepsy. Whole-study context: Enrolled donors included narcolepsy type 1 or type 2 patients and healthy controls. General observations from the study: Autoreactive HCRT-specific and TRIB2-specific clonotypes were marked in same-patient CSF-versus-blood CD4+ comparisons. Autoreactive clonotypes reportedly recurred in blood of same and different patients, not controls.

The data were produced by immunoSEQ multiplex PCR, yet TCRdb's version contains in-frame clones alone and is incomplete. The data show fewer than 35,000 clones, roughly three quarters seen once. Sequencing was done on a sample of CD45RA- memory CD4+ T cells from PBMCs. The receptor was isolated from a human donor with narcolepsy.

The CDR3 reads CASGIAAGELFF. CDR3 DNA sequence: TGTGCCAGCGGGATCGCGGCCGGGGAGCTGTTTTTT. This rearrangement joins TRBV19 to TRBJ2-2; TRBD2 is a possible D gene (5 bases). CDR1 and CDR2 from the germline V gene are LNHDA and SQIVND (reference sequence). Trimming left V 9 bases short and J 6 bases short, with 11 bases between. This CDR3 is built from 12 residues.